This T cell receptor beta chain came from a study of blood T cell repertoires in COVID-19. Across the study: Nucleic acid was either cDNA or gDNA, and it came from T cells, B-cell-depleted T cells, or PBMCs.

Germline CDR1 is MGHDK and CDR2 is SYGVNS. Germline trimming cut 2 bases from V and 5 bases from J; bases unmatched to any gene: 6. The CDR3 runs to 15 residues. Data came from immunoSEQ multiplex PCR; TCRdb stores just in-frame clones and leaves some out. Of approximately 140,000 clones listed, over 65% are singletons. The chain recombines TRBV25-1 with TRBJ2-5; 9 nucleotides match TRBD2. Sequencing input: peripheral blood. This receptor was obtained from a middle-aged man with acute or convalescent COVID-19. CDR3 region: CASSEASGVGETQYF. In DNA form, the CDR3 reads TGTGCCAGCAGTGAAGCTAGCGGGGTTGGCGAGACCCAGTACTTC.